One and the same sample provided the 19 T cell receptor beta chains below, sequenced in a study of blood T cell repertoires in COVID-19. Profiled with immunoSEQ multiplex PCR; TCRdb holds only in-frame clones, not every one. The sample carries 100,000 to 140,000 clones, approximately 88% recorded once. Material: peripheral blood. The receptors shown here come from a human donor in a cohort sampled during active COVID-19.

The J gene is TRBJ2-4, the V gene TRBV28; 12 positions match TRBD2. V gave up 4 bases and J gave up 15 bases; unmatched junction bases: 1. Germline V gene sequence: CDR1 MDHEN, CDR2 SYDVKM. CDR3 length equals 11 residues. The CDR3 loop is CASSSSGRAYF. CDR3 nucleotide sequence: TGTGCCAGCAGTTCTAGCGGGAGGGCGTACTTC.

This rearrangement joins TRBV2 to TRBJ2-7, with 8 bases identical to TRBD2. CDR1 SNHLY and CDR2 FYNNEI come from the germline V gene. V lost 6 bases, J lost 6 bases, and 10 bases stayed unmatched. This CDR3 region has 14 residues. The CDR3 here is CASRGLVGTSEQYF. CDR3 nucleotides: TGTGCCAGCAGAGGACTAGTTGGGACTAGCGAGCAGTACTTC.

J is TRBJ2-1 and V is TRBV19; 9 bases match TRBD2. From germline, CDR1 is LNHDA and CDR2 SQIVND (reference sequence). V lost 6 bases to trimming and J lost 9 bases; unmatched junction nucleotides: 6. There are 13 residues in the CDR3. The CDR3 here is CASRGSGSAEQFF. The CDR3 nucleotides read TGTGCCAGTAGGGGTAGCGGGAGTGCTGAGCAGTTCTTC.

This chain links TRBV19 with TRBJ1-5, with D possibly being TRBD1 (5 bases). The CDR3 covers 16 residues. V gave up 2 bases and J gave up 0 bases, with 11 bases separating them. Germline assignment: CDR1 LNHDA and CDR2 SQIVND (reference sequence). The CDR3 is CASSILQAPSNQPQHF. The CDR3 region has the DNA TGTGCCAGTAGTATACTACAGGCGCCTAGCAATCAGCCCCAGCATTTT.

V usage is TRBV9 and J usage is TRBJ1-2, with TRBD1 identical over 8 bases. Germline values: CDR1 SGDLS, CDR2 YYNGEE. CDR3 length: 15 residues. The junction had 9 bases not matched to a gene; V was cut back by 4 bases and J by 4 bases. The CDR3: CASSSGQGLIYGYTF. CDR3 in DNA: TGTGCCAGCAGCTCCGGACAGGGCCTGATCTATGGCTACACCTTC.

V gene TRBV6-6 combines with J gene TRBJ1-1, with no clear D. There are 14 residues in the CDR3. Trimming cost V 0 bases and J 0 bases, with 5 bases left between them. The germline V gene has CDR1 MNHNY and CDR2 SVGAGI (reference sequence). The CDR3 here is CASSYSHMNTEAFF. DNA of the CDR3: TGTGCCAGCAGTTACTCTCACATGAACACTGAAGCTTTCTTT.

This clone occurred a few times. This chain's CDR3 is CASSSGGVAGNTIYF. CDR3 DNA: TGTGCCAGCAGCTCCGGAGGTGTTGCTGGAAACACCATATATTTT. This sequence joins TRBV5-8 and TRBJ1-3, with unresolved D. This CDR3 has 15 residues. V was pared by 3 bases and J by 2 bases, with 12 bases between. Germline-derived CDR1 and CDR2 are SGHTS and YDEGEE.

The chain carries TRBV7-2 and TRBJ2-1; tentative D call: TRBD2 (6 bases). Trimming removed 2 bases from V and 7 bases from J, with 12 bases in between. CDR1 is SGHTA, CDR2 FQGNSA, per germline. This CDR3 spans 14 amino acids. The CDR3 sequence is CASSLSRGGNEQFF. Written as DNA, the CDR3 is TGTGCCAGCAGCTTATCGCGGGGCGGGAATGAGCAGTTCTTC.

DNA for the CDR3: TGTGCCAGCAGTTACTCGGTGGCAGGGCAGTACTATGGCTACACCTTC. Protein sequence: CASSYSVAGQYYGYTF. The chain carries TRBV6-5 and TRBJ1-2; the D gene is possibly TRBD1 (5 bases). Germline V gives CDR1 MNHEY, CDR2 SVGAGI. V lost 0 bases to trimming and J lost 3 bases, with 14 bases between them. The CDR3 is 16 amino acids.

The chain uses TRBV7-3 and TRBJ2-1; 7 bases line up with TRBD2. V dropped 5 bases and J dropped 5; count of bases not matched to a gene: 9. The CDR3 spans 15 residues. Germline assignment: CDR1 SGHTA and CDR2 FQGTGA. CDR3 protein: CASSAGLVIDNEQFF. CDR3 DNA sequence: TGTGCCAGCAGCGCCGGACTAGTAATAGACAATGAGCAGTTCTTC.

The chain employs TRBV2 and TRBJ2-6; 9 nucleotides agree with TRBD1. V trimming: 5 bases; J trimming: 2 bases; junction bases outside the gene matches: 4. The CDR3 extends over 16 amino acids. Germline V gene data show CDR1 as SNHLY and CDR2 as FYNNEI. The CDR3 here is CASSPGTGTGANVLTF. In DNA form, the CDR3 reads TGTGCCAGCAGTCCCGGGACAGGGACTGGGGCCAACGTCCTGACTTTC.

This clone appeared a few times. The chain carries TRBV30 and TRBJ1-6; no firm D call. Trimming cost V 3 bases and J 10 bases, with 25 bases left between them. This CDR3 contains 17 residues. Germline lookup yields CDR1 GTSNPN and CDR2 SVGIG (reference sequence). The CDR3 coding sequence is TGTGCCTGGAGCGTCGTTTTTACAGCAAGGTTTCAATCACCCCTCCACTTT. Protein product: CAWSVVFTARFQSPLHF. Based on the CDR3 plus reference TRBV30 and TRBJ1-6, the full variable domain is SQTIHQWPATLVQPVGSPLSLECTVEGTSNPNLYWYRQAAGRGLQLLFYSVGIGQISSEVPQNLSASRPQDRQFILSSKKLLLSDSGFYLCAWSVVFTARFQSPLHFGNGTRLTVT.

This sequence joins TRBV2 and TRBJ2-1; D gene ambiguous. CDR3 length: 15 amino acids. Germline assignment: CDR1 SNHLY and CDR2 FYNNEI. Trimming removed 3 bases from V and 0 bases from J, with 9 bases in between. CDR3 region: CASSERRSSYNEQFF. The DNA of the CDR3 is TGTGCCAGCAGTGAGCGGCGGAGCTCCTACAATGAGCAGTTCTTC. The entire variable domain, with the rest obtained from reference TRBV2 and TRBJ2-1, is as follows: EPEVTQTPSHQVTQMGQEVILRCVPISNHLYFYWYRQILGQKVEFLVSFYNNEISEKSEIFDDQFSVERPDGSNFTLKIRSTKLEDSAMYFCASSERRSSYNEQFFGPGTRLTVL.

A note on this clone: The sample has other DNA sequences that encode this CDR3 too. The chain couples TRBV18 to TRBJ1-1; TRBD1 aligns across 8 bases. CDR1 is KGHSH and CDR2 is LQKENI in the germline V gene. Germline trimming cut 4 bases from V and 1 base from J; bases unmatched to any gene: 5. The CDR3 consists of 15 residues. CDR3 DNA sequence: TGTGCCAGCTCACTCGGGACAGGAGGGAACACTGAAGCTTTCTTT. This encodes CASSLGTGGNTEAFF.

On this clone itself: Other nucleotide sequences in the sample specify the same CDR3. This chain joins TRBV3-1 (or the pseudogene TRBV3-2) and TRBJ1-1; 8 nucleotides match TRBD1. Germline assignment: CDR1 LGHDT and CDR2 YNNKEL (reference sequence). The CDR3 consists of 15 residues. V gave up 4 bases and J gave up 1 base; unmatched junction bases: 5. The CDR3 protein is CASSLLGTGNTEAFF. The CDR3 nucleotides are TGTGCCAGCAGCCTTCTGGGGACAGGGAACACTGAAGCTTTCTTT.

This chain uses TRBV3-1 (or the pseudogene TRBV3-2) with TRBJ2-1; D remains unclear. Per germline, CDR1 LGHDT and CDR2 YNNKEL (reference sequence). This CDR3 comprises 11 residues. The V and J ends lost 2 bases and 10 bases respectively, with 6 bases between them. CDR3 loop: CASSQLREQFF. The DNA for the CDR3 is TGTGCCAGCAGCCAATTGCGGGAGCAGTTCTTC.

CDR3 sequence reads: CASSLGGFDYGYTF. As DNA, the CDR3 is TGCGCCAGCAGCTTGGGAGGTTTCGACTATGGCTACACCTTC. The chain has TRBV5-1 and TRBJ1-2, with D hard to call. V lost 0 bases and J 3 bases, leaving 9 bases between the germline ends. The CDR3 loop spans 14 amino acids. Germline V gene lookup returns CDR1 SGHRS and CDR2 YFSETQ.

The rearrangement joins TRBV2 to TRBJ2-1, with 7 bases matching TRBD1. Germline CDR1 reads SNHLY; CDR2 reads FYNNEI. The CDR3 contains 14 residues. Trimming removed 5 bases from V and 8 bases from J; junction bases left unmatched: 9. The DNA of the CDR3 is TGTGCCAGCAGTAATTCCGACAGGGCGGATGAGCAGTTCTTC. Translated, it gives CASSNSDRADEQFF.

This chain links TRBV3-1 (or the pseudogene TRBV3-2) with TRBJ2-7; TRBD1 matches 10 bases. Germline V gene lookup returns CDR1 LGHDT and CDR2 YNNKEL (reference sequence). V lost 5 bases and J lost 2; bases outside the gene matches: 6. The length of the CDR3 is 15 residues. CDR3 sequence (DNA): TGTGCCAGCAGCTCACGGGACAGGGGTACCTACGAGCAGTACTTC. Amino acid sequence: CASSSRDRGTYEQYF.